These T cell receptor beta chains were read from a single sample in a study of T cell responses to AZD1222 COVID-19 vaccine. Profiling relied on immunoSEQ multiplex PCR, and the TCRdb table lists in-frame clones only, not all of them. Of approximately 88,000 clones listed, roughly nine tenths are singletons. The starting material was peripheral blood, obtained on day 0 of AZD1222 vaccination. Receptors originate from an adult in good health. Both conserved end residues are part of each CDR3. D genes are given only for firm matches. Clone size is given for some rows only: seen once, a few or many times, or a class if the clone is expanded.

TRBD1 TRBJ1-5 NA TRBV28 TGTGCCAGCAGTCCCCGTAGACAGGGTCGGGATCAGCCCCAGCATTTT CASSPRRQGRDQPQHF
NA TRBJ1-1 NA TRBV30 TGTGCCTGGAGCCGGACCCGGACATTTCCGAACACTGAAGCTTTCTTT CAWSRTRTFPNTEAFF
NA TRBJ2-4 NA TRBV6-5 TGTGCCAGCAGTTACTCGCAAGGGGGTGTGGGAAACATTCAGTACTTC CASSYSQGGVGNIQYF
NA TRBJ1-6 NA TRBV11-2 TGTGCCAGCAGTCACCCTCAGGGCTATAATTCACCCCTCCACTTT CASSHPQGYNSPLHF
NA TRBJ2-2 NA TRBV29-1 TGCAGCGCCTTGAGTCAGAACACCGGGGAGCTGTTTTTT CSALSQNTGELFF
TRBD1 TRBJ2-3 NA TRBV29-1 TGCAGCGTTTGGGACAGCCCCTACTCCGAGCCGCAGTATTTT CSVWDSPYSEPQYF
NA TRBJ1-5 NA TRBV19 TGTGCCAGTAGTATAACAGGAAGCAATCAGCCCCAGCATTTT CASSITGSNQPQHF
TRBD1 TRBJ1-4 NA TRBV6-5 TGTGCCAGCGGGGCGGGACAGGGCGGAGAAAAACTGTTTTTT CASGAGQGGEKLFF
NA TRBJ1-5 NA TRBV6-5 TGTGCCAGCAGTTCTTGGAGCAATCAGCCCCAGCATTTT CASSSWSNQPQHF
TRBD1 TRBJ1-4 NA TRBV10-1 TGCGCCAGCAGTGAGTCGTCAGGGGGATTTGAAAAACTGTTTTTT CASSESSGGFEKLFF
NA TRBJ1-1 NA TRBV30 TGTGCCTCCTTGACGTCTCTAGTGGTTACTGAAGCTTTCTTT CASLTSLVVTEAFF
NA TRBJ1-1 NA TRBV19 TGTGCCAGTAAGCAGGCGGCGACGACTGAAGCTTTCTTT CASKQAATTEAFF
NA TRBJ1-5 NA TRBV27 TGTGCCAGCAGTTTCCATGACGGGAGCAATCAGCCCCAGCATTTT CASSFHDGSNQPQHF
NA TRBJ1-1 NA TRBV27 TGTGCCAGCAGTCCCGGAACATTGAACACTGAAGCTTTCTTT CASSPGTLNTEAFF
NA TRBJ1-1 NA TRBV9 TGTGCCAGCAGCGTAGTGAAGGGGATGAACACTGAAGCTTTCTTT CASSVVKGMNTEAFF
TRBD1 TRBJ2-4 NA TRBV5-1 TGCGCCAGCAGCTTGGCGACAGGGGCGGAGGGGAACATTCAGTACTTC CASSLATGAEGNIQYF
NA TRBJ2-7 NA TRBV6-5 TGTGCCAGCGAATGGGGCAGAGCCTACGAGCAGTACTTC CASEWGRAYEQYF
TRBD1 TRBJ1-2 once TRBV12-3/TRBV12-4 TGTGCCAGCGGACTACAGGGGAACTATGGCTACACCTTC CASGLQGNYGYTF
NA TRBJ1-3 NA TRBV6-1 TGTGCCAGCAGTGAAGCGCCTGGATCTGGAAACACCATATATTTT CASSEAPGSGNTIYF
NA TRBJ2-6 NA TRBV2 TGTGCCAGCAGGAACAAGGCTGGGGCCAACGTCCTGACTTTC CASRNKAGANVLTF
NA TRBJ2-1 NA TRBV9 TGTGCCAGCAGCGTAGACAATGAGCAGTTCTTC CASSVDNEQFF
NA TRBJ1-5 NA TRBV15 TGTGCCACCAGCACAGGCAATCAGCCCCAGCATTTT CATSTGNQPQHF
NA TRBJ2-1 NA TRBV6-6 TGTGCCAGCAGTCCGACTGATTACAATGAGCAGTTCTTC CASSPTDYNEQFF
NA TRBJ1-2 once TRBV6-4 TGTGCCAGCAGTGACTCGACCTATGGCTACACCTTC CASSDSTYGYTF
NA TRBJ2-7 NA TRBV28 TGTGCCAGCAGATTATGGGACAATAGCGACGAGCAGTACTTC CASRLWDNSDEQYF
NA TRBJ2-5 NA TRBV5-1 TGCGCCAGCAGCCCCGGAGATGCACACGAATACTTC CASSPGDAHEYF
NA TRBJ2-7 NA TRBV6-1 TGTGCCAGCAGTGAAGCAGGGGGGGCCGCCTACGAGCAGTACTTC CASSEAGGAAYEQYF
NA TRBJ1-1 NA TRBV6-1 TGTGCCAGCAGTGAAGCTAGCAGGGGGAACACTGAAGCTTTCTTT CASSEASRGNTEAFF
NA TRBJ2-3 NA TRBV5-6 TGTGCCAGCAGCACAAGCACAGATACGCAGTATTTT CASSTSTDTQYF
NA TRBJ1-2 NA TRBV7-3 TGTGCCAGCAGCCCCCAGGGTGATTATGGCTACACCTTC CASSPQGDYGYTF
TRBD1 TRBJ1-2 NA TRBV7-2 TGTGCCAGCAGCTCGCAGGGGGTCTATGGCTACACCTTC CASSSQGVYGYTF
TRBD2 TRBJ2-7 few TRBV4-1 TGCGCCAGCAGCCAAGAAACGGGACTAAAATACGAGCAGTACTTC CASSQETGLKYEQYF
TRBD1 TRBJ2-7 NA TRBV6-5 TGTGCCAGCAGTAAACAGGGGGCAACCTACGAGCAGTACTTC CASSKQGATYEQYF
NA TRBJ1-3 NA TRBV28 TGTGCCAGCAGCCCACGGCCGGGAAAATCTGGAAACACCATATATTTT CASSPRPGKSGNTIYF
NA TRBJ2-6 NA TRBV5-4 TGTGCCAGCAAAAAACAGGGCCCATCTGGGGCCAACGTCCTGACTTTC CASKKQGPSGANVLTF
NA TRBJ2-3 once TRBV27 TGTGCCAGCAGTGGAAGGGCGGAGTCTAGCACAGATACGCAGTATTTT CASSGRAESSTDTQYF
NA TRBJ2-7 NA TRBV20-1 TGCAGTGCTAGAAACGAGGTCGAGCAGTACTTC CSARNEVEQYF
NA TRBJ2-1 NA TRBV27 TGTGCCAGCAGTTTGGCGGCTGTGCCGCGTAACAATGAGCAGTTCTTC CASSLAAVPRNNEQFF
NA TRBJ2-7 NA TRBV6-5 TGTGCCAGCAGTTACGTGGGAGGCTCCTACGAGCAGTACTTC CASSYVGGSYEQYF
TRBD2 TRBJ2-3 once TRBV11-2 TGTGCCAGCACAATAGCGGGAGCCACAGGGGATACGCAGTATTTT CASTIAGATGDTQYF
NA TRBJ2-5 NA TRBV27 TGTGCCAGCAGAGCTTACCAAGAGACCCAGTACTTC CASRAYQETQYF
NA TRBJ2-3 NA TRBV19 TGTGCCAGTAGTAGGGACAGCGGGAGCACAGATACGCAGTATTTT CASSRDSGSTDTQYF
NA TRBJ1-1 NA TRBV27 TGTGCCAGCAGTTATGGGGGGAACACTGAAGCTTTCTTT CASSYGGNTEAFF
TRBD1 TRBJ2-7 NA TRBV30 TGTGCCTGCCCGACGGGACAGGGGGCGGGGGAGCAGTACTTC CACPTGQGAGEQYF
TRBD1 TRBJ2-1 NA TRBV19 TGTGCCAGTAGTCGGACAGGGGTCAGGCACAATGAGCAGTTCTTC CASSRTGVRHNEQFF
NA TRBJ2-3 NA TRBV11-3 TGTGCCAGCAGCTTATTGCATGGAGATACGCAGTATTTT CASSLLHGDTQYF
TRBD1 TRBJ2-1 NA TRBV6-5 TGTGCCAGCACCCCCCACAGGGGGCTAGCCGATGAGCAGTTCTTC CASTPHRGLADEQFF
NA TRBJ2-7 NA TRBV7-8 TGTGCCAGCAGCGAATCCCGGGACATACTTCGACAGTACTTC CASSESRDILRQYF
NA TRBJ2-7 NA TRBV6-2/TRBV6-3 TGTGCCAGCAGTTACTCGGTCTCGTACGAGCAGTACTTC CASSYSVSYEQYF
NA TRBJ1-2 NA TRBV28 TGTGCCACACGTGGCAGGGTCGATGGCTACACCTTC CATRGRVDGYTF
NA TRBJ2-1 NA TRBV19 TGTGCCAGTACTCCTAGCGTTAGGAATGAGCAGTTCTTC CASTPSVRNEQFF
TRBD2 TRBJ2-5 NA TRBV7-8 TGTGCCAGCAGCTTAGTGAGGTCGGGACTAAAAACGCCCCTGACCCAGTACTTC CASSLVRSGLKTPLTQYF
NA TRBJ1-5 NA TRBV5-5 TGTGCCAGCAGCTTGAGGAGGGCCGGCCAGCCCCAGCATTTT CASSLRRAGQPQHF
TRBD1 TRBJ1-1 NA TRBV29-1 TGCAGCGTTCCATTACTCAATACAGGGGCTTTCGGTGAAGCTTTCTTT CSVPLLNTGAFGEAFF
NA TRBJ2-1 NA TRBV27 TGTGCCAGCAGTTTACGCCCCTACAATGAGCAGTTCTTC CASSLRPYNEQFF
NA TRBJ1-2 NA TRBV19 TGTGCCAGTAGTAGCTTGGCAGGAACTTATGGCTACACCTTC CASSSLAGTYGYTF
TRBD2 TRBJ2-3 NA TRBV6-5 TGTGCCAGCAGTATTAGCGGGAGAACAGATACGCAGTATTTT CASSISGRTDTQYF